This TCR beta chain was profiled in a study of memory CD4+ T cells and cytomegalovirus serostatus. Broader study findings: The CMV-associated TCR signature appears largely within the CD4+ memory repertoire.

Per germline, CDR1 SEHNR and CDR2 FQNEAQ (reference sequence). This CDR3 spans 13 amino acids. Trimming took off 5 bases at V and 1 base at J, with 8 bases between the two ends. Original data processing: After removing out-of-frame reads, over 2 million distinct TCRbeta sequences remained. The data were produced by immunoSEQ multiplex PCR, yet TCRdb's version contains in-frame clones alone and is incomplete. Clonal size and the V and J genes are those of that table, whereas D and trimming came from the DNA. The sample holds 35,000 to 50,000 clones; 79% are singletons and the top ten take about 1.1%. Concerning this clone itself: The antigen remains undetermined.

Single viable CD3+CD4+CD8-CD45RO+ cells were sorted as the memory CD4+ T cells. Serostatus was set by detecting CMV pp150, pp28, p38, p52 IgG. The receptor comes from an adult in good health and CMV-seronegative. The chain couples TRBV7-9 to TRBJ1-1; TRBD1 might be the D (6 bases). The sample comprised memory CD4+ T cells from blood. This CDR3 reads CASSRQANTEAFF. The CDR3 bases are TGTGCCAGCAGCAGACAGGCGAACACTGAAGCTTTCTTT. The variable domain in full, with the rest retrieved from reference TRBV7-9 and TRBJ1-1, is DTGVSQNPRHKITKRGQNVTFRCDPISEHNRLYWYRQTLGQGPEFLTYFQNEAQLEKSRLLSDRFSAERPKGSFSTLEIQRTEQGDSAMYLCASSRQANTEAFFGQGTRLTVV.